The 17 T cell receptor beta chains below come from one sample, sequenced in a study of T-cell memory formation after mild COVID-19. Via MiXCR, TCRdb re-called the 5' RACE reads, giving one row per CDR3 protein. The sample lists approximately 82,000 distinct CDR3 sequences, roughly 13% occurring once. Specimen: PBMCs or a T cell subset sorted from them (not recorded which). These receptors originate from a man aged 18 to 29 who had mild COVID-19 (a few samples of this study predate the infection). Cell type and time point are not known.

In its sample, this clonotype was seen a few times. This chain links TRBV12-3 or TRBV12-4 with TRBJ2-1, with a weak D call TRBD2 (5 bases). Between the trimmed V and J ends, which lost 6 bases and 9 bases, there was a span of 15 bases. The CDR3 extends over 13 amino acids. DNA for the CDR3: TGTGCCAGCAGGACCTATGGCGGAGGTGAGCAGTTCTTC. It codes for CASRTYGGGEQFF.

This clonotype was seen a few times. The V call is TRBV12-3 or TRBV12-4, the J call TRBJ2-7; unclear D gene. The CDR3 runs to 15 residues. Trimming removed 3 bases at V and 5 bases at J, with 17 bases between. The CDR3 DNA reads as TGTGCCAGCAGTTTCTTGGACCAGAAGGAGAACGAGCAGTACTTC. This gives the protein CASSFLDQKENEQYF.

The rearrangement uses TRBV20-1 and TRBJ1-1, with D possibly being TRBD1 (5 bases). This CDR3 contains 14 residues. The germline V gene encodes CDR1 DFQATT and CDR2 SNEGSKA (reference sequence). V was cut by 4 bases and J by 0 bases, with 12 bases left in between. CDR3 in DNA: TGCAGTGCTACAGGGTTGCCCCTGAACACTGAAGCTTTCTTT. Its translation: CSATGLPLNTEAFF.

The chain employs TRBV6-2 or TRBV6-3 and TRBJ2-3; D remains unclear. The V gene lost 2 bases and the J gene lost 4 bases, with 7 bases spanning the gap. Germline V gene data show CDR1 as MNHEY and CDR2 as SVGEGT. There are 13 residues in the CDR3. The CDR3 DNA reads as TGTGCCAGCAGTTACGGCGTCTCAGATACGCAGTATTTT. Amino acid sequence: CASSYGVSDTQYF.

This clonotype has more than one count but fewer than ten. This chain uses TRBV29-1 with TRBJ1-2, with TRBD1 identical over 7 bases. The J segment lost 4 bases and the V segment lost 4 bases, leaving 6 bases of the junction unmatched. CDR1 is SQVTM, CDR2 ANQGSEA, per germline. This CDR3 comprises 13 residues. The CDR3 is CSVGDSKIYGYTF. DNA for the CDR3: TGCAGCGTTGGGGACAGTAAAATCTATGGCTACACCTTC.

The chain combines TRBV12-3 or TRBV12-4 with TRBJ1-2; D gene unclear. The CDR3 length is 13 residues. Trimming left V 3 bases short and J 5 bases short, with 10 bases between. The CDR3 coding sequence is TGTGCCAGCAGTTTGACCCTGAGGTATGGCTACACCTTC. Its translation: CASSLTLRYGYTF.

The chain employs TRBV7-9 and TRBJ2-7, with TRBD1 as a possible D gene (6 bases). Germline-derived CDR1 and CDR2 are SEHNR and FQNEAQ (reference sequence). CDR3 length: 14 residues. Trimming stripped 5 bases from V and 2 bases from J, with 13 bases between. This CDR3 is CASSHPGTPYEQYV. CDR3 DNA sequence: TGTGCCAGCAGCCATCCCGGGACACCCTACGAGCAGTACGTC.

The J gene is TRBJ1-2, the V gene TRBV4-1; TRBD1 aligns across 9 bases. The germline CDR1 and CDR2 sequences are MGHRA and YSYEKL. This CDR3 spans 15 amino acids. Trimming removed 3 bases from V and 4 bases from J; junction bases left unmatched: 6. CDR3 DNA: TGCGCCAGCAGCCATGCCGGGACAGGGACCTATGGCTACACCTTC. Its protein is CASSHAGTGTYGYTF.

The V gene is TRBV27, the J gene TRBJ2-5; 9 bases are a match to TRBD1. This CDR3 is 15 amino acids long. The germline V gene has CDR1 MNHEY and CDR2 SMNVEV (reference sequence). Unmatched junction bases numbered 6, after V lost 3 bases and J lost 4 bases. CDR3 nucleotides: TGTGCCAGCAGTTTGAACAGACAGGGGGGAGAGACCCAGTACTTC. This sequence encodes CASSLNRQGGETQYF.

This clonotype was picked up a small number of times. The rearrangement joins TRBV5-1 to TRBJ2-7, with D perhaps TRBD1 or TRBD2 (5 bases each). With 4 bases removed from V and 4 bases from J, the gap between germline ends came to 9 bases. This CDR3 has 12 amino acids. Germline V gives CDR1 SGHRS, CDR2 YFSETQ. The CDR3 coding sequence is TGCGCCAGCAGCCCGGGACGGTACGAGCAGTACGTC. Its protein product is CASSPGRYEQYV.

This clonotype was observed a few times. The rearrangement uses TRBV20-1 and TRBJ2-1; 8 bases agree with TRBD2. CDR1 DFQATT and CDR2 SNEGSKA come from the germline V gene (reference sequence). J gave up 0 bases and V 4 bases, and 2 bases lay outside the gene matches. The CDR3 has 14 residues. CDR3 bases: TGCAGTGCTATCGGGGGGGACTCCTACAATGAGCAGTTCTTC. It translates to CSAIGGDSYNEQFF.

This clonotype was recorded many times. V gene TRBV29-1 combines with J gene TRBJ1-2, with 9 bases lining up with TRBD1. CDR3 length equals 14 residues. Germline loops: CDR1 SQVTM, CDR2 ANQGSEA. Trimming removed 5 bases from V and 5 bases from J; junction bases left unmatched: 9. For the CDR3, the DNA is TGCAGCGTTTACCCTCTAGGACAGGGGTATGGCTACACCTTC. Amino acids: CSVYPLGQGYGYTF.

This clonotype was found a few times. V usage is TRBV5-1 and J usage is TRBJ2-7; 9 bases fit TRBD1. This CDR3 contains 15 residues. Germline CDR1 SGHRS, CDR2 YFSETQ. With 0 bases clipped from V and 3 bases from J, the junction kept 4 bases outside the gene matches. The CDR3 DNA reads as TGCGCCAGCAGCTTGGGGGGACAGGGATTCTACGAGCAGTACGTC. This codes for CASSLGGQGFYEQYV.

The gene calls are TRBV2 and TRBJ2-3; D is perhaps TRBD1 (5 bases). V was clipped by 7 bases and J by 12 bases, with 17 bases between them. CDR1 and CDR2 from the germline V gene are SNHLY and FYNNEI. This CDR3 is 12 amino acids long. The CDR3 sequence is CASNRQTQDQYF. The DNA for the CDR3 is TGTGCCAGCAACAGACAGACCCAGGATCAGTATTTT.

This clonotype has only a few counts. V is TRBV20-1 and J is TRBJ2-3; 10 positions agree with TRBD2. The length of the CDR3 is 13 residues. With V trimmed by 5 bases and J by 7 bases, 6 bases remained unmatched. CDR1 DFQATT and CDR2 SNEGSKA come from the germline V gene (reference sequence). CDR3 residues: CSAGTSEPYTQYF. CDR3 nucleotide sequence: TGCAGTGCTGGGACTAGCGAGCCCTATACGCAGTATTTT.

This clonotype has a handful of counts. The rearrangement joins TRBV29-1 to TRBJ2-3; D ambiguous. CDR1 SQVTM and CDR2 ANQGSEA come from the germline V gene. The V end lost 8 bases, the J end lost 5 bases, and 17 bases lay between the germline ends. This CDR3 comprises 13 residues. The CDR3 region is CSLWEQNGDTQYF. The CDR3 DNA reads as TGCAGCCTTTGGGAACAGAACGGAGATACGCAGTATTTT.

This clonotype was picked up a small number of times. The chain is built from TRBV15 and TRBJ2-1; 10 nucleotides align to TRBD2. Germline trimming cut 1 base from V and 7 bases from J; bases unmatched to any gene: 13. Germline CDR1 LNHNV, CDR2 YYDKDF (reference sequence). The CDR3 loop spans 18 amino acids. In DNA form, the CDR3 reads TGTGCCACCAGCAGAGTCCCGCCAGGAGCGGGGGGGAAGAATGAGCAGTTCTTC. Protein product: CATSRVPPGAGGKNEQFF.